One and the same sample provided the 3 T cell receptor beta chains below, sequenced in a study of T cell responses to AZD1222 COVID-19 vaccine. Generated by immunoSEQ multiplex PCR, the TCRdb table keeps only in-frame clones and is missing some. The sample lists fewer than 110,000 clones, 91% occurring once. The sample in question was peripheral blood, obtained on day 0 of AZD1222 vaccination. The receptors originated from an adult in good health.

V usage is TRBV5-5 and J usage is TRBJ2-7, with D possibly being TRBD2 (5 bases). With 0 bases removed from V and 4 bases from J, the gap between germline ends came to 20 bases. CDR1 and CDR2 (germline): SGHKS, YYEKEE (reference sequence). This CDR3 contains 17 residues. CDR3 residues: CASSLAIFTLVAYEQYF. The CDR3 DNA reads TGTGCCAGCAGCTTGGCCATTTTTACACTAGTGGCTTACGAGCAGTACTTC.

A word on this clone: Other DNA sequences in this specimen translate into the identical CDR3. The chain employs TRBV27 and TRBJ2-7; D possibly corresponds to TRBD1 (6 bases). CDR1 and CDR2 from the germline V gene are MNHEY and SMNVEV (reference sequence). The CDR3 loop spans 13 amino acids. V was cut by 5 bases and J by 4 bases, with 12 bases left in between. CDR3 protein: CASSPGTLYEQYF. The CDR3 coding sequence is TGTGCCAGCAGTCCAGGGACACTTTACGAGCAGTACTTC.

The chain uses TRBV7-9 and TRBJ1-1; D uncertain. Looked up from germline, CDR1 is SEHNR and CDR2 is FQNEAQ (reference sequence). V shed 2 bases and J shed 2 bases, with 6 bases lying between them. CDR3 length: 13 residues. Written as DNA, the CDR3 is TGTGCCAGCAGCTTATTTGGTAACACTGAAGCTTTCTTT. This sequence encodes CASSLFGNTEAFF.